The rows below give T cell receptor beta chains drawn from one sample of a study of blood T cell repertoires in COVID-19. Produced via immunoSEQ multiplex PCR; TCRdb's table is partial and in-frame only. The sample records 160,000 or so clones, 80% to 90% being singletons. The source material was peripheral blood. The receptors stem from a woman aged 60-70 years who had recovered from COVID-19. Both conserved end residues are part of each CDR3. A D gene is named only where the DNA matches it firmly. Size is omitted from some rows. Given values are once, few, many or a class for expanded clones.

D gene | J gene | clone size | V gene | CDR3 protein | CDR3 DNA
NA | TRBJ1-5 | once | TRBV6-2/TRBV6-3 | CASSFPGSVNQPQHF | TGTGCCAGCAGCTTCCCAGGTTCCGTCAATCAGCCCCAGCATTTT
NA | TRBJ2-1 | NA | TRBV5-5 | CASSFGPGVSNEQFF | TGTGCCAGCAGCTTCGGACCGGGGGTTAGCAATGAGCAGTTCTTC
NA | TRBJ1-2 | NA | TRBV3-1/TRBV3-2 | CASSQAAANSHGYTF | TGTGCCAGCAGCCAGGCGGCCGCAAACTCCCATGGCTACACCTTC
NA | TRBJ1-4 | NA | TRBV19 | CASSIRGLTLSTNEKLFF | TGTGCCAGTAGTATTCGAGGTCTCACTCTCTCAACTAATGAAAAACTGTTTTTT
TRBD1 | TRBJ2-5 | few | TRBV24-1 | CATSDLQTGGQTQYF | TGTGCCACCAGTGATTTGCAAACAGGGGGACAGACCCAGTACTTC
NA | TRBJ1-1 | NA | TRBV6-5 | CASKSGEETEAFF | TGTGCCAGCAAGTCAGGGGAAGAAACTGAAGCTTTCTTT
NA | TRBJ1-2 | NA | TRBV9 | CASSVAAVDYGYTF | TGTGCCAGCAGCGTAGCGGCGGTGGACTATGGCTACACCTTC
TRBD1 | TRBJ2-5 | NA | TRBV19 | CASSTGGVGTQYF | TGTGCCAGTAGTACAGGGGGAGTGGGGACCCAGTACTTC
NA | TRBJ1-6 | NA | TRBV6-2/TRBV6-3 | CASSAGSDGAYNSPLHF | TGTGCCAGCAGCGCCGGGTCGGACGGGGCCTATAATTCACCCCTCCACTTT
TRBD1 | TRBJ1-5 | NA | TRBV7-2 | CASSTTGARGNQPQHF | TGTGCCAGCAGCACTACAGGGGCCCGAGGAAATCAGCCCCAGCATTTT
TRBD1 | TRBJ1-2 | NA | TRBV7-9 | CASSTGQGGYGYTF | TGTGCCAGCAGCACAGGACAGGGAGGATATGGCTACACCTTC
TRBD2 | TRBJ2-7 | few | TRBV5-1 | CASSLGTSGYEQYF | TGCGCCAGCAGCTTGGGGACTAGCGGCTACGAGCAGTACTTC
TRBD2 | TRBJ2-7 | NA | TRBV19 | CASRSVAGAYEQYF | TGTGCCAGTAGAAGTGTAGCGGGGGCCTACGAGCAGTACTTC
NA | TRBJ1-1 | NA | TRBV3-1/TRBV3-2 | CASSPSGGLKGTEAFF | TGTGCCAGCAGCCCCTCGGGGGGGTTGAAGGGCACTGAAGCTTTCTTT